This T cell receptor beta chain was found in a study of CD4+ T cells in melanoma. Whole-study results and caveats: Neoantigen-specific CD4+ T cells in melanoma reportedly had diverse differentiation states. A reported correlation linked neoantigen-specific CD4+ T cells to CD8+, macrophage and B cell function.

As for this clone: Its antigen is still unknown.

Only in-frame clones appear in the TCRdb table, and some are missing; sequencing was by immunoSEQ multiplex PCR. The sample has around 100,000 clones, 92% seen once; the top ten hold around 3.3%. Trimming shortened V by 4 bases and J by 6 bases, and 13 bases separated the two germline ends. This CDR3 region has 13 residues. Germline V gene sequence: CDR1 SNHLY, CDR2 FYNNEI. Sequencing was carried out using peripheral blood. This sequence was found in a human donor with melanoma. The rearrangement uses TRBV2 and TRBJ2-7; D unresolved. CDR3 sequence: CASSGFSQGEQYF. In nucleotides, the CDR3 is TGTGCCAGCAGTGGTTTCAGCCAAGGCGAGCAGTACTTC. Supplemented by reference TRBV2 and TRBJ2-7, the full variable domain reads EPEVTQTPSHQVTQMGQEVILRCVPISNHLYFYWYRQILGQKVEFLVSFYNNEISEKSEIFDDQFSVERPDGSNFTLKIRSTKLEDSAMYFCASSGFSQGEQYFGPGTRLTVT.